The clone carrying this T cell receptor beta chain has only a few counts. Its antigen remains unknown. The sample originates from a study of T cell repertoires and HLA-DP antigens. Overall study: The donors, ranging 18-to-29 to 60-to-69 years, included a couple of males and one female.

Trimming removed 3 bases at V and 1 base at J, with 1 base between. The CDR3 runs to 11 residues. From germline, CDR1 is SGHRS and CDR2 YFSETQ. The study, taken as a whole, reports: Clones undetected before culture averaged about 35% against one allele and roughly 53% against the other.

Untouched CD4+ T cells were bead-isolated at approximately 98% purity. The repertoire was sequenced with immunoSEQ multiplex PCR; TCRdb's copy has only in-frame clones and lacks some. Counted here are around 70,000 clones, about 82% occurring once; the ten biggest clones make up 1.5% to 2%. This TCR was recovered from a man between 60 and 70 years old in good health and CMV-seronegative. The chain uses TRBV5-1 and TRBJ2-5; no firm D call. The specimen sequenced was CD4+ T cells from PBMCs. The CDR3 reads CASSSQETQYF. The CDR3 coding sequence is TGCGCCAGCAGCTCCCAAGAGACCCAGTACTTC. Complete variable domain (other parts from reference TRBV5-1 and TRBJ2-5): KAGVTQTPRYLIKTRGQQVTLSCSPISGHRSVSWYQQTPGQGLQFLFEYFSETQRNKGNFPGRFSGRQFSNSRSEMNVSTLELGDSALYLCASSSQETQYFGPGTRLLVL.